A single sample gave rise to the 21 T cell receptor beta chains below, sequenced in a study of identical twins. A single record per CDR3 protein comes from TCRdb applying MiXCR to the 5' RACE reads. Of 150,000 or so distinct CDR3 sequences listed, roughly 3.3% are singletons. Sequencing input: memory T cells sorted from blood. The receptor source for this set is a man aged 18 to 29 in good health.

This clonotype was found many times. The chain couples TRBV12-3 or TRBV12-4 to TRBJ2-2, with D perhaps TRBD1 or TRBD2 (5 bases each). V lost 4 bases, J lost 4 bases, and 13 bases lay in between. This CDR3 has 15 amino acids. The CDR3 DNA sequence: TGTGCCAGCAGTTCCGGGGCCCTGGGCACCGGGGAGCTGTTTTTT. Amino acid sequence: CASSSGALGTGELFF.

This clonotype has ten or more counts. The chain recombines TRBV28 with TRBJ2-1; possible D gene TRBD1, 5 bases. Germline CDR1 MDHEN, CDR2 SYDVKM. The CDR3 sequence is 15 residues long. V was pared by 4 bases and J by 8 bases, with 18 bases between. The CDR3 is CASSSGRLVVYEQFF. The CDR3 DNA reads as TGTGCCAGCAGTTCAGGGCGCCTGGTAGTCTATGAGCAGTTCTTC.

The rearrangement links TRBV11-2 to TRBJ2-7, with unresolved D. The CDR3 has 14 amino acids. CDR1 is SGHAT, CDR2 FQNNGV, per germline. Trimming removed 1 base from V and 2 bases from J, with 9 bases in between. The CDR3 nucleotides read TGTGCCAGCAGCTTAGGAACGGCTCCCTACGAGCAGTACGTC. Translated, it gives CASSLGTAPYEQYV.

This clonotype was seen repeatedly, ten times or more. V and J are TRBV11-3 and TRBJ2-1; 8 bases are shared with TRBD1. CDR3 length: 13 amino acids. J was trimmed by 8 bases and V by 4 bases; bases with no gene match: 4. The V gene's germline CDR1 is SGHNT and CDR2 YENEEA. CDR3 sequence (DNA): TGTGCCAGCAGCTGGACAGGGATGGATGAGCAGTTCTTC. Its protein product is CASSWTGMDEQFF.

There are many counts of this clonotype. The chain couples TRBV7-9 to TRBJ2-7; tentative D call: TRBD1 (6 bases). Germline CDR1 SEHNR, CDR2 FQNEAQ (reference sequence). The V end was cut by 4 bases, the J end by 5 bases, with 21 bases between. The CDR3 sequence is 16 residues long. The CDR3 DNA is TGTGCCAGCAGCTCAACCTCCGGGACAATCCCTGACGAGCAGTACTTC. It yields the protein CASSSTSGTIPDEQYF.

This clonotype was seen ten or more times. V usage is TRBV10-3 and J usage is TRBJ2-3; 10 bases are a match to TRBD2. Unmatched junction bases numbered 7, after V lost 2 bases and J lost 2 bases. Germline CDR1 is ENHRY and CDR2 is SYGVKD. The CDR3 runs to 17 residues. The CDR3 here is CAISEPGLAQTTDTQYF. CDR3 DNA sequence: TGTGCCATCAGTGAGCCGGGACTAGCGCAGACCACAGATACGCAGTATTTT.

Note on this clonotype: A clone one base away is much larger, so this may be a read error. V and J are TRBV6-2 or TRBV6-3 and TRBJ1-1, with D tentatively TRBD1 (5 bases). In germline, CDR1 is MNHEY, CDR2 SVGEGT. This CDR3 contains 13 residues. CDR3 residues: CVTERGESTEAFF. Here the CDR3 DNA reads TGTGTCACCGAGAGAGGGGAGAGCACTGAAGCTTTCTTT.

The sample holds many counts of this clonotype. This rearrangement joins TRBV12-3 or TRBV12-4 to TRBJ2-7; 7 bases match TRBD2. This CDR3 has 16 amino acids. V was pared by 5 bases and J by 1 base, with 11 bases of the junction left unmatched. The CDR3 nucleotides are TGTGCCAGCAGTCCCTCGGGTAGCGGGTATTCCTACGAGCAGTACTTC. Translated: CASSPSGSGYSYEQYF.

Comment on this clonotype: No conserved phenylalanine or tryptophan ends this CDR3, so it is likely a read error. The chain uses TRBV18 and TRBJ2-4; 7 positions match TRBD1. The germline CDR1 and CDR2 sequences are KGHSH and LQKENI. The CDR3 consists of 13 residues. V gave up 2 bases and J gave up 11 bases; unmatched junction bases: 6. The CDR3 reads CASSPKGGGFQYC. As DNA, the CDR3 is TGTGCCAGCTCACCAAAAGGGGGCGGCTTTCAGTACTGC.

This chain uses TRBV10-3 with TRBJ1-4; no reliable D call. CDR1 and CDR2 (germline): ENHRY, SYGVKD. V lost 6 bases to trimming and J lost 3 bases, with 14 bases between them. CDR3 length equals 15 residues. The CDR3 DNA reads as TGTGCCATCAGCCCAAGTGTCGGATCTAATGAAAAACTGTTTTTT. This sequence encodes CAISPSVGSNEKLFF.

This clonotype was observed at least ten times. This sequence joins TRBV4-3 and TRBJ1-1; a possible D gene is TRBD1 (5 bases). Germline assignment: CDR1 LGHNA and CDR2 YSLEER. V dropped 2 bases and J dropped 2 bases, with 9 bases sitting between them. This CDR3 comprises 14 residues. The CDR3 nucleotides read TGCGCCAGCAGCCAATTGACAGTAAACACTGAAGCTTTCTTT. Translating gives CASSQLTVNTEAFF.

This clonotype was seen at least ten times. The chain uses TRBV7-3 and TRBJ2-3; 11 bases match TRBD2. CDR3 length: 14 amino acids. Germline values: CDR1 SGHTA, CDR2 FQGTGA. After removal of 4 bases from V and 14 bases from J, the junction contained 11 bases not matched to a gene. CDR3 nucleotide sequence: TGTGCCAGCAGCTCCGGGGGTAGCGGGAGGGCCGTGTATTTT. This encodes CASSSGGSGRAVYF.

J is TRBJ1-1 and V is TRBV11-2; D gene uncertain. The CDR3 length is 10 residues. The germline V gene encodes CDR1 SGHAT and CDR2 FQNNGV. Trimming stripped 5 bases from V and 11 bases from J, with 9 bases between. The CDR3 loop is CASSSLTAFF. The CDR3, as DNA: TGTGCCAGCAGCAGTTTAACGGCTTTCTTT.

Of note for this clonotype: At one of its ends the junction is not consistent with the germline gene, which may arise from a read error. The J gene is TRBJ1-5, the V gene TRBV27; D is possibly TRBD1 (5 bases). Per germline, CDR1 MNHEY and CDR2 SMNVEV (reference sequence). This CDR3 comprises 13 residues. The CDR3 DNA reads as TGTGGCAGCAGTTTAGGCAGGGATCAGCCCCAGCATTTT. Its protein product is CGSSLGRDQPQHF.

This clonotype was found many times. The chain is built from TRBV3-1 and TRBJ1-5; 10 nucleotides agree with TRBD1. There are 16 residues in the CDR3. CDR1 and CDR2 (germline): LGHDT, YNNKEL (reference sequence). The V and J ends lost 1 base and 2 bases, in that order; junction bases with no gene match: 2. The CDR3 DNA sequence: TGTGCCAGCAGCCAAGCCGGGACAGGGGGCAATCAGCCCCAGCATTTT. This encodes CASSQAGTGGNQPQHF.

This clonotype occurred many times. The rearrangement uses TRBV6-5 and TRBJ1-2, with 8 positions matching TRBD1. This CDR3 contains 13 residues. Looked up from germline, CDR1 is MNHEY and CDR2 is SVGAGI. With V trimmed by 2 bases and J by 8 bases, 4 bases remained unmatched. This CDR3 reads CASSYRQGTGYTF. The CDR3, as DNA: TGTGCCAGCAGTTACAGACAGGGGACGGGCTACACCTTC.

This clonotype was found many times. V gene TRBV7-9 combines with J gene TRBJ2-1, with D possibly being TRBD1 or TRBD2 (5 bases each). The CDR3 has 14 amino acids. Trimming took off 5 bases at V and 10 bases at J, with 18 bases between the two ends. Germline V gives CDR1 SEHNR, CDR2 FQNEAQ (reference sequence). The CDR3 bases are TGTGCCAGCAGCCCCCGGGACCCCCGAGGCGAGCAGTTCTTC. The encoded protein is CASSPRDPRGEQFF.

The sample holds many counts of this clonotype. V gene TRBV6-1 combines with J gene TRBJ2-4, with a possible D match to TRBD1 (6 bases). The germline CDR1 and CDR2 sequences are MNHNS and SASEGT. Trimming took off 8 bases at V and 0 bases at J, with 11 bases between the two ends. CDR3 size: 14 residues. The CDR3 coding sequence is TGTGCCAGCGAGGGACACCTAGCCAAAAACATTCAGTACTTC. Translating it yields CASEGHLAKNIQYF.

This clonotype was seen repeatedly, ten times or more. J is TRBJ2-5 and V is TRBV11-2; 7 bases align to TRBD1. The CDR3 covers 14 residues. The V gene's germline CDR1 is SGHAT and CDR2 FQNNGV. J gave up 4 bases and V 3 bases, and 5 bases lay outside the gene matches. This chain's CDR3 is CASSLGQGVETQYF. The CDR3 DNA reads as TGTGCCAGCAGCTTGGGTCAGGGGGTAGAGACCCAGTACTTC.

This clonotype was observed at least ten times. The chain joins TRBV12-3 or TRBV12-4 to TRBJ2-1, with 12 nucleotides matching TRBD2. The CDR3 has 17 residues. V was clipped by 5 bases and J by 0 bases; unmatched bases: 5. This CDR3 is CASSPKTSGSSYNEQFF. For the CDR3, the DNA is TGTGCCAGCAGTCCCAAGACTAGCGGGAGCTCCTACAATGAGCAGTTCTTC.

This clonotype was counted at least ten times. CDR3 in DNA: TGCGCCAGCAGCGTACTACAGGGGGCGGATATCGCCAGCGAGCAGTACTTC. This gives the protein CASSVLQGADIASEQYF. V usage is TRBV5-1 and J usage is TRBJ2-7, with 9 bases identical to TRBD1. Germline V gives CDR1 SGHRS, CDR2 YFSETQ. Trimming removed 4 bases from V and 6 bases from J; junction bases left unmatched: 17. This CDR3 has 17 residues. Filled out from reference TRBV5-1 and TRBJ2-7, the complete variable domain reads KAGVTQTPRYLIKTRGQQVTLSCSPISGHRSVSWYQQTPGQGLQFLFEYFSETQRNKGNFPGRFSGRQFSNSRSEMNVSTLELGDSALYLCASSVLQGADIASEQYFGPGTRLTVT.